Following are 9 T cell receptor beta chains from one sample sequenced in a study of cytomegalovirus exposure and HLA in healthy donors (dated by TCRdb to about 2017). The library was produced with the immunoSEQ multiplex PCR assay. For the multiplex PCR, a mixture combining 60 forward primers for TCR Vbeta segments and 13 reverse primers for TCR Jbeta segments was used. TCRdb stores this immuneACCESS table with in-frame sequences only. Part of the clones is absent; in the studies checked, under half of the shortfall reflects unresolved V genes, and no reason is known for the rest. For this sample the table gives about 240,000 clones, of which just under 80% were detected only once. The top ten clonotypes cover approximately 0.47% of the sample. What was sequenced was PBMCs. Receptor source: a boy aged 10-17 years in good health and CMV-seronegative.

This sequence joins TRBV13 and TRBJ1-3; TRBD1 matches at 8 bases. This CDR3 comprises 19 residues. Germline V gene sequence: CDR1 PRHDT, CDR2 FYEKMQ (reference sequence). V lost 5 bases and J lost 4; bases outside the gene matches: 19. The CDR3: CASSDAWGRGLSNGNTIYF. The CDR3 DNA sequence: TGTGCCAGCAGCGACGCCTGGGGCAGGGGGCTTAGCAACGGAAACACCATATATTTT.

The chain is built from TRBV5-1 and TRBJ2-1, with 8 bases lining up with TRBD2. The J segment lost 0 bases and the V segment lost 4 bases, leaving 9 bases of the junction unmatched. The germline CDR1 and CDR2 sequences are SGHRS and YFSETQ. The CDR3 contains 17 residues. CDR3 coding DNA: TGCGCCAGCAGCCCCGGGGGGGCCATCAGCTCCTACAATGAGCAGTTCTTC. This encodes CASSPGGAISSYNEQFF.

The chain is built from TRBV30 and TRBJ2-5, with D possibly being TRBD1 (5 bases). The DNA end is more similar to TRBJ2-7, so the J call may be wrong. The CDR3 is made up of 13 amino acids. CDR1 and CDR2 from the germline V gene are GTSNPN and SVGIG (reference sequence). The CDR3 loop reads CAWSQGPPYEQYF. The CDR3 DNA follows: TGTGCCTGGAGTCAGGGTCCTCCTTACGAGCAGTACTTC.

The genes are TRBV7-3 and TRBJ1-1, with D unclear. The germline V gene encodes CDR1 SGHTA and CDR2 FQGTGA. Trimming took 5 bases from V and 0 from J, leaving 7 bases between them. The CDR3 has 13 residues. CDR3 region: CASSASLNTEAFF. The CDR3 DNA sequence: TGTGCCAGCAGCGCGTCATTGAACACTGAAGCTTTCTTT.

The rearrangement uses TRBV18 and TRBJ2-7; perhaps TRBD2 as D (5 bases). CDR3 length: 12 residues. The V end was cut by 6 bases, the J end by 7 bases, with 13 bases between. In germline, CDR1 is KGHSH, CDR2 LQKENI. The CDR3, as DNA: TGTGCCAGCTCTGGACGGGATTGGGAGCAGTACTTC. Translation: CASSGRDWEQYF.

The CDR3 spells CASSDPKLRRTLDNEQFF. The DNA of the CDR3 is TGTGCCAGCAGTGACCCCAAGTTGCGGAGAACGTTGGACAATGAGCAGTTCTTC. The V gene is TRBV6-4, the J gene TRBJ2-1; no clear D gene. There are 18 residues in the CDR3. Deletions cut 2 bases from V and 5 bases from J, with 22 bases between. CDR1 MRHNA and CDR2 SNTAGT come from the germline V gene.

The chain couples TRBV6-6 to TRBJ1-3; D is unclear. The CDR3 contains 15 residues. Germline V gene sequence: CDR1 MNHNY, CDR2 SVGAGI (reference sequence). The V and J ends lost 2 bases and 0 bases respectively, with 8 bases between them. In DNA form, the CDR3 reads TGTGCCAGCAGTTACGCCCGGGACTCTGGAAACACCATATATTTT. Translating it yields CASSYARDSGNTIYF.

The genes are TRBV11-3 and TRBJ2-7; a weak D match, TRBD1 (5 bases). The length of the CDR3 is 15 residues. The germline V gene has CDR1 SGHNT and CDR2 YENEEA. The germline V and J ends were trimmed by 1 base and 4 bases, with 14 bases remaining between them. The CDR3, as DNA: TGTGCCAGCAGCTTAGTTACAGGTATAGAGTACGAGCAGTACTTC. Translated: CASSLVTGIEYEQYF.

The chain is built from TRBV7-9 and TRBJ1-1; D perhaps matches TRBD1 (5 bases). Trimming cost V 1 base and J 5 bases, with 14 bases left between them. Germline CDR1 and CDR2: SEHNR and FQNEAQ (reference sequence). The CDR3 is 15 amino acids. CDR3: CASSLGGGDGTEAFF. The CDR3 coding sequence is TGTGCCAGCAGCTTAGGGGGGGGAGACGGGACTGAAGCTTTCTTT.